A selection of T cell receptor beta chains follows, all from one sample in a study of blood T cell repertoires in COVID-19. Measured with immunoSEQ multiplex PCR; TCRdb has only the in-frame clones, and not every one. The table shows around 300,000 clones, with 75% to 95% occurring only once. Material for sequencing was peripheral blood. Every receptor here comes from a woman aged 25 to 45 with COVID-19, enrolled during active disease. Each CDR3 is given with its conserved first and last residue. The D gene is left open where the match is weak. Size tells how often a clone was seen (once, few, many) or the class of an expanded clone, and some rows leave it out.

TRBV6-1	TRBD1	TRBJ1-3	NA	CASSEGSLRTGVGNTIYF	TGTGCCAGCAGTGAAGGGTCCCTCCGGACAGGGGTGGGGAACACCATATATTTT
TRBV9	TRBD1	TRBJ1-2	NA	CASSDAPGQGFYGYTF	TGTGCCAGCAGCGACGCTCCGGGACAGGGTTTTTATGGCTACACCTTC
TRBV4-1	NA	TRBJ1-1	NA	CASSRSGSNTEAFF	TGCGCCAGCAGCCGATCAGGGTCGAACACTGAAGCTTTCTTT
TRBV30	TRBD1	TRBJ2-1	NA	CAWNSRDRAYNEQFF	TGTGCCTGGAACTCACGGGACAGGGCCTACAATGAGCAGTTCTTC
TRBV29-1	TRBD1	TRBJ1-2	NA	CSTRTGAYGYTF	TGCAGCACTCGGACAGGGGCCTATGGCTACACCTTC
TRBV7-2	NA	TRBJ2-1	NA	CASSALPQGHEFF	TGTGCCAGCAGCGCCCTACCCCAGGGGCATGAGTTCTTC
TRBV4-3	TRBD1	TRBJ2-7	NA	CASSPGTGTYEQYF	TGCGCCAGCAGCCCCGGGACAGGGACCTACGAGCAGTACTTC
TRBV5-4	TRBD1	TRBJ2-3	NA	CASSRPGQSTDTQYF	TGTGCCAGCAGCAGACCGGGACAGAGCACAGATACGCAGTATTTT
TRBV6-5	NA	TRBJ2-3	NA	CASSQAADTQYF	TGTGCCAGCAGCCAAGCGGCAGATACGCAGTATTTT
TRBV18	TRBD1	TRBJ2-7	NA	CASSPTGDSYEQYF	TGTGCCAGCTCACCCACAGGGGACTCCTACGAGCAGTACTTC
TRBV7-9	NA	TRBJ1-1	NA	CASSSTLKTGNLRNTEAFF	TGTGCCAGCAGCTCAACACTAAAGACGGGGAACCTTAGGAACACTGAAGCTTTCTTT
TRBV28	TRBD1	TRBJ2-7	NA	CASSSAARQGPLYEQYF	TGTGCCAGCAGTTCGGCCGCCCGACAGGGTCCCCTCTACGAGCAGTACTTC
TRBV30	NA	TRBJ2-2	NA	CAWSVGQSFTGELFF	TGTGCCTGGAGTGTGGGGCAGTCGTTCACCGGGGAGCTGTTTTTT
TRBV7-9	NA	TRBJ2-1	once	CASSLASRTRQFF	TGTGCCAGCAGCTTGGCTAGCCGCACACGGCAGTTCTTC
TRBV28	TRBD1	TRBJ1-2	NA	CASSLAGQGLLLTGGYTF	TGTGCCAGCAGTTTAGCGGGACAGGGTCTTCTATTAACGGGAGGCTACACCTTC
TRBV5-1	NA	TRBJ2-2	NA	CASTPQTGELFF	TGCGCCAGCACCCCCCAAACCGGGGAGCTGTTTTTT
TRBV7-8	NA	TRBJ2-5	NA	CASSLAQGQETQYF	TGTGCCAGCAGCTTAGCGCAGGGGCAAGAGACCCAGTACTTC
TRBV24-1	NA	TRBJ2-1	NA	CATSDSPSVGEQFF	TGTGCCACCAGTGATTCCCCTAGCGTGGGAGAGCAGTTCTTC
TRBV6-1	NA	TRBJ1-2	NA	CASSIQSTQGPGYTF	TGTGCCAGCAGTATCCAGTCTACGCAGGGGCCCGGCTACACCTTC
TRBV28	NA	TRBJ1-2	NA	CASSQPSHRGGYTF	TGTGCCAGCAGTCAACCGTCCCATAGGGGTGGCTACACCTTC
TRBV6-5	NA	TRBJ1-1	few	CASRGRVGDAFF	TGTGCCAGCAGAGGCAGGGTTGGCGATGCTTTCTTT
TRBV7-2	NA	TRBJ1-2	few	CASSLVQINGYTF	TGTGCCAGCAGCTTAGTACAGATTAATGGCTACACCTTC
TRBV28	NA	TRBJ1-5	NA	CASSFSDYSNQPQHF	TGTGCCAGCAGTTTTTCAGACTATAGCAATCAGCCCCAGCATTTT
TRBV3-1/TRBV3-2	NA	TRBJ2-1	NA	CASSQPGLQGNEQFF	TGTGCCAGCAGCCAACCGGGATTGCAGGGGAATGAGCAGTTCTTC
TRBV2	TRBD1	TRBJ1-2	NA	CASRAGGGYGYTF	TGTGCCAGCCGGGCAGGGGGCGGCTATGGCTACACCTTC
TRBV2	NA	TRBJ2-7	NA	CASQEQAPRSYEQYF	TGTGCCAGCCAAGAGCAGGCCCCCCGGTCCTACGAGCAGTACTTC
TRBV11-2	TRBD2	TRBJ2-7	NA	CASSSRTSYEQYF	TGTGCCAGCAGCTCCCGGACTAGCTACGAGCAGTACTTC
TRBV7-2	TRBD2	TRBJ2-7	NA	CASSFVSGSYEQYF	TGTGCCAGCAGCTTCGTTAGCGGGAGCTACGAGCAGTACTTC
TRBV27	NA	TRBJ1-1	NA	CASSPLGGEAFF	TGTGCCAGCAGTCCTCTTGGGGGGGAAGCTTTCTTT
TRBV25-1	NA	TRBJ1-2	NA	CASFSDRDYGYTF	TGTGCCAGCTTCTCGGACAGAGACTATGGCTACACCTTC
TRBV11-2	TRBD2	TRBJ2-7	once	CASSPDGLAGGEQYF	TGTGCCAGCAGCCCGGACGGACTAGCGGGAGGGGAGCAGTACTTC
TRBV10-2	NA	TRBJ1-2	NA	CASSERDGGYGYTF	TGCGCCAGCAGTGAGCGCGACGGGGGTTACGGCTACACCTTC
TRBV5-1	NA	TRBJ2-3	NA	CASRGLGDTQYF	TGCGCCAGCAGGGGGCTGGGGGATACGCAGTATTTT